The following is a TCR beta chain sequence with its context. No antigen is known for it. The data were taken from a study of CD8 T cells in ankylosing spondylitis. General study results and limits: In ankylosing spondylitis patients, matched synovial fluid reportedly showed significant enrichment of disease-linked clones. A TCR beta motif of about eight highly homologous variants appeared characteristic of ankylosing spondylitis blood.

Each CDR3 protein is one row after TCRdb ran MiXCR on the 5' RACE reads. The sample has roughly 670,000 distinct CDR3 sequences, around 20% seen once. V was clipped by 5 bases and J by 7 bases; unmatched bases: 2. The germline gives CDR1 SGHAT, CDR2 FQNNGV. The CDR3 length is 13 residues. The sample comprised blood, either unsorted or a sorted T cell fraction (not recorded which). The rearrangement joins TRBV11-2 to TRBJ1-5; 10 positions match TRBD1. The TCR sequence derives from a male donor with ankylosing spondylitis. CDR3 region: CASSTDRGQPQHF. For the CDR3, the DNA is TGTGCCAGCAGCACGGACAGGGGGCAGCCCCAGCATTTT.